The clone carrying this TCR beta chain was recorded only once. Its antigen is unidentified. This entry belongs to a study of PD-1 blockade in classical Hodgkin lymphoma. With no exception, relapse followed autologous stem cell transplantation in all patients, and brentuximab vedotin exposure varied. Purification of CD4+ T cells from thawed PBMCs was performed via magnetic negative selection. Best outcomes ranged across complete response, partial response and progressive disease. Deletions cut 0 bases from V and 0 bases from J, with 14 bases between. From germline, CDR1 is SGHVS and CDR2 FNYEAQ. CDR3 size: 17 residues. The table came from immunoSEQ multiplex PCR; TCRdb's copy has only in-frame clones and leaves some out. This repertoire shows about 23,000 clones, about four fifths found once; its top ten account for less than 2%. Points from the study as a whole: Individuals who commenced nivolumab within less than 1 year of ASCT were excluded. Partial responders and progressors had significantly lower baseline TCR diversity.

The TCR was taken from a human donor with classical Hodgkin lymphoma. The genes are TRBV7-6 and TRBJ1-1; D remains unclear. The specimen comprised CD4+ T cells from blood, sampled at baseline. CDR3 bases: TGTGCCAGCAGCTTAGCGCAATATGGGTTAATGAACACTGAAGCTTTCTTT. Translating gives CASSLAQYGLMNTEAFF.